The source of this TCR beta chain is a study of siplizumab effects on memory and regulatory T cells. Only in-frame clones appear in the TCRdb table, and some are missing; sequencing was by immunoSEQ multiplex PCR. The sample gives fewer than 120,000 clones, 80% to 95% of which show up once; around 1.3% is in the top ten. The V gene end was trimmed by 3 bases and the J gene end by 8 bases; junction bases not matched to a gene: 5. The length of the CDR3 is 13 residues. Germline V gives CDR1 GTSNPN, CDR2 SVGIG (reference sequence). The sequencing sample was made of CD4+ T cells sorted from blood. The sequence derives from a human donor in good health. The rearrangement uses TRBV30 and TRBJ2-3, with 10 bases lining up with TRBD2. The CDR3 DNA reads TGTGCCTGGAGACTAGCGGGGCTAAGTACGCAGTATTTT. This gives the protein CAWRLAGLSTQYF. Together with reference TRBV30 and TRBJ2-3, the CDR3 gives the full variable domain: SQTIHQWPATLVQPVGSPLSLECTVEGTSNPNLYWYRQAAGRGLQLLFYSVGIGQISSEVPQNLSASRPQDRQFILSSKKLLLSDSGFYLCAWRLAGLSTQYFGPGTRLTVL.